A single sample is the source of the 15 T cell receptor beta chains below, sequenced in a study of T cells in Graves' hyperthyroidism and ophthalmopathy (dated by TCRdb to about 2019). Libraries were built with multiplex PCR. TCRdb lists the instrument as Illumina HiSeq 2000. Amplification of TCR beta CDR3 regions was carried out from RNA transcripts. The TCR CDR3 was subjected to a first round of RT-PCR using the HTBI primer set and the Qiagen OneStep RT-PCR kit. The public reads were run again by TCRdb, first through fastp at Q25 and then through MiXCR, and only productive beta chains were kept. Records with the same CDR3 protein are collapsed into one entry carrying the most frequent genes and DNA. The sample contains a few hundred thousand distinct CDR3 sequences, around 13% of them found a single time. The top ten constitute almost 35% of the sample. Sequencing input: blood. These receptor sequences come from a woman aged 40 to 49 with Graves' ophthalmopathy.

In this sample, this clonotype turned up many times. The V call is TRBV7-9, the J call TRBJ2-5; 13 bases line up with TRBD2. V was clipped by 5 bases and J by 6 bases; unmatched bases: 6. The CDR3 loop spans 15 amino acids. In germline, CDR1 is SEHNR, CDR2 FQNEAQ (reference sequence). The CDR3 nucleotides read TGTGCCAGCAGCGCCAGGACTAGCGGGAGTAAGACCCAGTACTTC. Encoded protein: CASSARTSGSKTQYF.

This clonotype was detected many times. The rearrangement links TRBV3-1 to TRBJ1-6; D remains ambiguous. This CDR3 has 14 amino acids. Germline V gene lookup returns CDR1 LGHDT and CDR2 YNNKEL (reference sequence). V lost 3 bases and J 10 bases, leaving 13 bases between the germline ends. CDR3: CASSQGQGRSPLHF. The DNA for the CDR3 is TGTGCCAGCAGCCAGGGTCAAGGACGGTCACCCCTCCACTTT.

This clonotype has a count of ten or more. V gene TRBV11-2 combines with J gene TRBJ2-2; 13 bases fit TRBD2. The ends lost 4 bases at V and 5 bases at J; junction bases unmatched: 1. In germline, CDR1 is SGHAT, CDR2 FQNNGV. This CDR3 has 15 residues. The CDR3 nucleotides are TGTGCCAGCAGCTCGACTAGCGGGGGGACCGGGGAGCTGTTTTTT. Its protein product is CASSSTSGGTGELFF.

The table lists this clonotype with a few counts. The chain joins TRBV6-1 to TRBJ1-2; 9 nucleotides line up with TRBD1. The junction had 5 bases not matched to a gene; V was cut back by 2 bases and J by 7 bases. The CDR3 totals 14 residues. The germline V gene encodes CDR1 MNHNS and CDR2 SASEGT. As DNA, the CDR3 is TGTGCCAGCAGTGAATACAGGGGGCCGGTTGGCTACACCTTC. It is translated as CASSEYRGPVGYTF.

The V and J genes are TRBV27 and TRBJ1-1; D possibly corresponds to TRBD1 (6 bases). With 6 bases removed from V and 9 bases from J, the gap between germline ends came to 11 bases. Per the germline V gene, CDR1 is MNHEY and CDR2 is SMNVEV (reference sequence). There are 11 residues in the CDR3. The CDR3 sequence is CASRLGQQAFF. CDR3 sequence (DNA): TGTGCCAGCAGACTAGGACAGCAAGCTTTCTTT.

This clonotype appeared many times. This CDR3 reads CASRRTGGDSYEQYF. The CDR3 DNA sequence: TGTGCCAGCAGGCGTACAGGGGGGGACTCCTACGAGCAGTACTTC. The gene calls are TRBV2 and TRBJ2-7; tentative D call: TRBD1 (8 bases). CDR1 and CDR2 from the germline V gene are SNHLY and FYNNEI. The CDR3 extends over 15 amino acids. V shed 6 bases and J shed 0 bases, with 15 bases lying between them.

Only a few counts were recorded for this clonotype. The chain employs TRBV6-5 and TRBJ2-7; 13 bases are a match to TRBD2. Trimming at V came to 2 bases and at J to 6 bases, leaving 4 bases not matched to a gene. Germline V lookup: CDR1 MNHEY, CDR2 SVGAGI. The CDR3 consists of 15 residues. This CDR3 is CASSYRTSGSPEQYF. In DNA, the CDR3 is TGTGCCAGCAGTTACCGGACTAGCGGGAGTCCCGAGCAGTACTTC.

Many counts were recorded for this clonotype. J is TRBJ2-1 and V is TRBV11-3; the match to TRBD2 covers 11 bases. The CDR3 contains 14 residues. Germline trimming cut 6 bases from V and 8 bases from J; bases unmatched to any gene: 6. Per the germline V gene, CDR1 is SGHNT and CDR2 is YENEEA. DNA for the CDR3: TGTGCCAGCAGGGCTAGCGGGAGGTACGATGAGCAGTTCTTC. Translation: CASRASGRYDEQFF.

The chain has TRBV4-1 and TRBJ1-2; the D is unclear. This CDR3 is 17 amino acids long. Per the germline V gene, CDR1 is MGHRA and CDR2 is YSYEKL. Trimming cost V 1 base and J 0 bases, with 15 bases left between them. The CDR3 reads CASSQATRLEPNYGYTF. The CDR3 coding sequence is TGCGCCAGCAGCCAAGCAACAAGGTTGGAGCCTAACTATGGCTACACCTTC.

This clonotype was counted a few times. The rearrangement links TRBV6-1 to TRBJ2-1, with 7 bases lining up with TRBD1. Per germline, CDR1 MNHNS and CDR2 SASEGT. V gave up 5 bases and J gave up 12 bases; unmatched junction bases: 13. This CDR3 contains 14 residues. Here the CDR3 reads CASSSLDRARVQFF. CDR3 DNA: TGTGCCAGCAGTAGTCTCGACAGGGCCCGGGTGCAGTTCTTC.

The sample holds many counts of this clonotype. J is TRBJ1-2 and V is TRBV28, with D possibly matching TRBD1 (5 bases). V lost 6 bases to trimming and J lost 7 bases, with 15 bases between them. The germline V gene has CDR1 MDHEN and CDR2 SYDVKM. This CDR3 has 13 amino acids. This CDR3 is CASRLRTGPGYTF. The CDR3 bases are TGTGCCAGCAGATTGCGGACGGGGCCTGGCTACACCTTC.

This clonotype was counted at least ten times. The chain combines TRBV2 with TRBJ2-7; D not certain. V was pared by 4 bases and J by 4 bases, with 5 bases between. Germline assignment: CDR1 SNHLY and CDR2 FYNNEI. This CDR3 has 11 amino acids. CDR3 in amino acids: CASSGLYEQYF. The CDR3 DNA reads TGTGCCAGCAGTGGGTTATACGAGCAGTACTTC.

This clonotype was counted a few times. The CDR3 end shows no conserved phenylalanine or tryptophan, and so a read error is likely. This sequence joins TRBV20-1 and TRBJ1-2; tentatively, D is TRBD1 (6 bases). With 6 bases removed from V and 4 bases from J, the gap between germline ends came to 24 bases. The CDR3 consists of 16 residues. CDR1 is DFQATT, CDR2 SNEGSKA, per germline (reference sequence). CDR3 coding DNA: TGCAGTGCCCCGTACCGACAGGCGGGCACGGGCTATGGCTACACCCTC. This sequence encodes CSAPYRQAGTGYGYTL.

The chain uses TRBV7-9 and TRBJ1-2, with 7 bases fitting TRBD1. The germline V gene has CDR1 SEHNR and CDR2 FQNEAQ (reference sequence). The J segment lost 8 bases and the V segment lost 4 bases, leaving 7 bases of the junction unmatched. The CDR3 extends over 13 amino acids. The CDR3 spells CASSSTGVRGYTF. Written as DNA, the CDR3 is TGTGCCAGCAGCTCAACAGGGGTTCGCGGCTACACCTTC.

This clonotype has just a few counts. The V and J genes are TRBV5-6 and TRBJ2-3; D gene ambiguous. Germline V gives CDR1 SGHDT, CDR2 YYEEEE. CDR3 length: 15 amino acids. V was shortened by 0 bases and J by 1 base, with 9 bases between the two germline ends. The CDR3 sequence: CASSLEHLGTDTQYF. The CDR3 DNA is TGTGCCAGCAGCTTGGAGCATTTGGGCACAGATACGCAGTATTTT. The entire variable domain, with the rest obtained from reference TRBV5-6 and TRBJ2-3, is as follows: DAGVTQSPTHLIKTRGQQVTLRCSPKSGHDTVSWYQQALGQGPQFIFQYYEEEERQRGNFPDRFSGHQFPNYSSELNVNALLLGDSALYLCASSLEHLGTDTQYFGPGTRLTVL.